This entry describes one TCR beta chain. Its antigen is not known. Quantitative 5'-RACE with molecular barcodes was used to make the TCR beta libraries. Using its own MiXCR run on the 5' RACE reads, TCRdb lists one record per CDR3 protein. This table holds approximately 220,000 distinct CDR3 sequences, 25% to 30% found once. This CDR3 is 16 amino acids long. Germline V gene sequence: CDR1 MNHNS, CDR2 SASEGT. The V end lost 7 bases, the J end lost 0 bases, and 13 bases lay between the germline ends. The sample belongs to a study of CD8 T cells in ankylosing spondylitis. Study-wide results and limits: Reportedly, disease-linked clones are significantly enriched in ankylosing spondylitis patients' matched synovial fluid. The study identified a TCR beta motif of several highly homologous variants that appeared characteristic of ankylosing spondylitis blood.

The sample consisted of blood, either unsorted or a sorted T cell fraction (not recorded which). The genes are TRBV6-1 and TRBJ2-6; D unresolved. The clonotype originates from a male donor with ankylosing spondylitis or in good health (not recorded which). The CDR3 region has the DNA TGTGCCAGCACCAAATGGGGTACCTCTGGGGCCAACGTCCTGACTTTC. The encoded protein is CASTKWGTSGANVLTF.